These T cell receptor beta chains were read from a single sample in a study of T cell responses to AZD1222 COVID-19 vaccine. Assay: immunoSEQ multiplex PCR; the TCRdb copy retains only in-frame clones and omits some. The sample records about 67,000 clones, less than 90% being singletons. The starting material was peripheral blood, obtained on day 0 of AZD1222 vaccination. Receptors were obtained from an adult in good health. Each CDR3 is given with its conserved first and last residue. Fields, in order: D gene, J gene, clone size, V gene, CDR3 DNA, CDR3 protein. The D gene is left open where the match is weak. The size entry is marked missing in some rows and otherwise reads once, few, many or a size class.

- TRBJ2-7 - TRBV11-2 TGTGCCAGCAGCTTAGCCGGACCCGCCTACGAGCAGTACTTC CASSLAGPAYEQYF
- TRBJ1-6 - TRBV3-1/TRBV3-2 TGTGCCAGCAGCCAAGGGGTGGAGAATTGGTCACCCCTCCACTTT CASSQGVENWSPLHF
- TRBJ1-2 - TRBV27 TGTGCCAGCAGTTCCGTTAACTATGGCTACACCTTC CASSSVNYGYTF
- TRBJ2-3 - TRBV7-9 TGTGCCAGCAGCCGTGGGGGACTGGTTATAAATACGCAGTATTTT CASSRGGLVINTQYF
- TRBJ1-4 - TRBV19 TGTGCCAGTAGCGAACAAGCGCTGAACGAAAAACTGTTTTTT CASSEQALNEKLFF
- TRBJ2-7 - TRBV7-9 TGTGCCAGCAGCTTACAGGGGGAGGAATACAGCTCCTACGAGCAGTACTTC CASSLQGEEYSSYEQYF
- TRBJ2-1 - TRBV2 TGTGCCAGCAGTGAGGACAGTTACAATGAGCAGTTCTTC CASSEDSYNEQFF
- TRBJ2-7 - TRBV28 TGTGCCACCTTACCCCCCCCCGGGACTCTCTACGAGCAGTACTTC CATLPPPGTLYEQYF
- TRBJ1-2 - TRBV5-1 TGCGCCTGTAGGGGGTCGGCTAACTATGGCTACACCTTC CACRGSANYGYTF
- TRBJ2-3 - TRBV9 TGTGCCAGCAGCGTAGGAGTCAAAGTACGCACAGATACGCAGTATTTT CASSVGVKVRTDTQYF
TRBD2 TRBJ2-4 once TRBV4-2 TGTGCCAGCAGCTTCAGCGGGAGCGGCATTCAGTACTTC CASSFSGSGIQYF
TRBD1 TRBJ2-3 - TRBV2 TGTGCCAGCAGTGAAGCGCGTACCGGGACAGGGAGCCAGAATACGCAGTATTTT CASSEARTGTGSQNTQYF
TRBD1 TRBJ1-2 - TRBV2 TGTGCCAGCACCCGACTGGACAGGGCTTATGGCTACACCTTC CASTRLDRAYGYTF
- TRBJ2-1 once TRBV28 TGTGCCAGCAGTTTAAATCTAGCCGGACCCTACAATGAGCAGTTCTTC CASSLNLAGPYNEQFF
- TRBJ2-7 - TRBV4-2 TGTGCCAGCAGCCAAGATTGGGGGGAAAACTACGAGCAGTACTTC CASSQDWGENYEQYF
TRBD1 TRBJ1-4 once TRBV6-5 TGTGCCAGTTCCCCGGGACAGCGGAGCGAAAAACTGTTTTTT CASSPGQRSEKLFF
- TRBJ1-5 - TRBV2 TGTGCCAGCAAAAACAGGGAAAATCAGCCCCAGCATTTT CASKNRENQPQHF
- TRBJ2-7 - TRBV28 TGTGCCAGCGGACTGCGTGGGGCGCAGTACTTC CASGLRGAQYF
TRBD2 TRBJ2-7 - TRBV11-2 TGTGCCAGCAGCTACTCGACTAGCGGGAGGTTCGAGCAGTACTTC CASSYSTSGRFEQYF
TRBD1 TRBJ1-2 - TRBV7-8 TGTGCCAGCAGCCCTACAGGGGAAGGCTACACCTTC CASSPTGEGYTF
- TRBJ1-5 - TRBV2 TGTGCCAGCAGCCAGGGAAGCAATCAGCCCCAGCATTTT CASSQGSNQPQHF
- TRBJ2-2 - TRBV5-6 TGTGCCAGCAGCTTGCTCGGGGAGCTGTTTTTT CASSLLGELFF
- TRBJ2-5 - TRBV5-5 TGTGCCAGCAGCTCCAGGGTTGATCAAGAGACCCAGTACTTC CASSSRVDQETQYF
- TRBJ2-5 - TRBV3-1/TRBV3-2 TGTGCCAGCAGCTTACACGGATCCCAGGAGACCCAGTACTTC CASSLHGSQETQYF
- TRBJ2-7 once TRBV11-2 TGTGCCAGCAGCTTAGAGCCGGGGGAAACCTACGAGCAGTACTTC CASSLEPGETYEQYF
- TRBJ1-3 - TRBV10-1 TGCGCCAGCAGCCTAGACAGCAGAAACACCATATATTTT CASSLDSRNTIYF
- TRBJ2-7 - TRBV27 TGTGCCAGCAGTTTAGCGGATGACTACGAGCAGTACTTC CASSLADDYEQYF